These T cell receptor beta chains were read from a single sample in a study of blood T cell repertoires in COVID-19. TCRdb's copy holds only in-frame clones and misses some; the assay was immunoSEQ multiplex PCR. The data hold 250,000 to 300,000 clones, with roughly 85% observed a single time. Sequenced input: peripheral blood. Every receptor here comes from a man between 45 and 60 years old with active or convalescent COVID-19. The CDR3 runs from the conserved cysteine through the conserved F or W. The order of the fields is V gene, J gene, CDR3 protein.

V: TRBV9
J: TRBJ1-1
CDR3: CASSYRTGTEAFF

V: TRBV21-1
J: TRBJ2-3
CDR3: CASSRGPGHTQYF

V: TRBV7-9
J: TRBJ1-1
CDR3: CASLGAAEAFF

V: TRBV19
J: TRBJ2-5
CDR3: CASSQDTLYLETQYF

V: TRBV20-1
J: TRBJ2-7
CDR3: CSAPQVGEQYF

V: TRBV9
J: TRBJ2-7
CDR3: CASSSVAIGTGEGKQYF

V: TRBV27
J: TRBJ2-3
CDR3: CASSPIWGLAGGMGPDTQYF

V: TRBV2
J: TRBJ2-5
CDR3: CASRPMLAGGLETQYF

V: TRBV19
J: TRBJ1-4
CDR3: CASSGGGLWKLFF

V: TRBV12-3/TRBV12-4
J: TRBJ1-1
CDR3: CASKRLREAFF

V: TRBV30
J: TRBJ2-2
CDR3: CAWSAPRESGELFF

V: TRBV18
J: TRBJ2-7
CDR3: CASSPGLAGNEQYF

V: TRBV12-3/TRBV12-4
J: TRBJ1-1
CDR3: CASSLRGTEAFF

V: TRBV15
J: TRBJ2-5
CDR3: CATSRPGGSETQYF

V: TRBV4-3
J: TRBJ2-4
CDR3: CASSQLLTTAKNIQYF

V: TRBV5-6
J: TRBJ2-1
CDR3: CASSFKLGAGGDNEQFF

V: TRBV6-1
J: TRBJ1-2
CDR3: CASSELQASNYGYTF